The 10 T cell receptor beta chains presented below share a single source sample, sequenced in a study of OX40 agonist ivuxolimab in advanced cancers. Sequencing was performed with immunoSEQ multiplex PCR; in TCRdb, only in-frame clones are kept and a portion is missing. This sample has about 25,000 clones; around 86% occur once, and the top ten carry about 41%. The sequencing used CD4+ or CD8+ T cells sorted from blood, collected in a trial of the OX40 agonist ivuxolimab. Source of these receptors: an adult with an advanced solid tumor such as melanoma, head and neck, liver or kidney cancer.

This clone has a handful of counts. The J gene is TRBJ1-1, the V gene TRBV2; D gene uncertain. The germline V and J ends were trimmed by 6 bases and 6 bases, with 14 bases remaining between them. This CDR3 is 13 amino acids long. CDR1 is SNHLY, CDR2 FYNNEI, per germline. Written as DNA, the CDR3 is TGTGCCAGCAGACCCTTTGACGAGGCTGAAGCTTTCTTT. This translates into CASRPFDEAEAFF.

This chain joins TRBV28 and TRBJ2-2, with 14 positions matching TRBD2. V gave up 6 bases and J gave up 4 bases; unmatched junction bases: 7. This CDR3 has 17 residues. Germline V gene sequence: CDR1 MDHEN, CDR2 SYDVKM. DNA of the CDR3: TGTGCCAGCAGCGGACATGGGACTAGCGGGGGCACCGGGGAGCTGTTTTTT. As protein: CASSGHGTSGGTGELFF.

This chain links TRBV29-1 with TRBJ2-1; D remains ambiguous. Germline CDR1 reads SQVTM; CDR2 reads ANQGSEA. This CDR3 contains 11 residues. V was shortened by 3 bases and J by 5 bases, with 5 bases between the two germline ends. In DNA, the CDR3 is TGCAGCGTTGAGGATAACAATGAGCAGTTCTTC. Translated: CSVEDNNEQFF.

The chain joins TRBV25-1 to TRBJ1-2; D unclear. The V and J ends lost 4 bases and 7 bases respectively, with 7 bases between them. The CDR3 consists of 11 residues. CDR1 is MGHDK and CDR2 is SYGVNS in the germline V gene. This CDR3 reads CASSAGFGYTF. Here the CDR3 DNA reads TGTGCCAGCAGTGCGGGGTTTGGCTACACCTTC.

The chain has TRBV28 and TRBJ2-7; 10 nucleotides align to TRBD1. The CDR3 is 15 amino acids. Germline V lookup: CDR1 MDHEN, CDR2 SYDVKM. Trimming at V came to 7 bases and at J to 4 bases, leaving 10 bases not matched to a gene. CDR3 sequence reads: CASNSGQGNPYEQYF. CDR3 sequence (DNA): TGTGCCAGCAACTCGGGACAGGGGAACCCTTACGAGCAGTACTTC.

This rearrangement joins TRBV7-8 to TRBJ2-7; 12 bases line up with TRBD2. CDR1 SGHVS and CDR2 FQNEAQ come from the germline V gene. Germline trimming cut 7 bases from V and 4 bases from J; bases unmatched to any gene: 11. The CDR3 totals 16 residues. Written as DNA, the CDR3 is TGTGCCAGCAACCCCTTCCTAGCGGGGGGGCCGTACGAGCAGTACTTC. Translating it yields CASNPFLAGGPYEQYF.

The V gene is TRBV9, the J gene TRBJ2-1; TRBD2 matches 12 bases. Unmatched junction bases numbered 7, after V lost 0 bases and J lost 6 bases. Germline CDR1 reads SGDLS; CDR2 reads YYNGEE. There are 17 residues in the CDR3. The CDR3 region is CASSVGGLAGGLNEQFF. The DNA for the CDR3 is TGTGCCAGCAGCGTAGGAGGGCTAGCGGGGGGGCTCAATGAGCAGTTCTTC.

The chain employs TRBV27 and TRBJ1-2, with D hard to call. CDR1 and CDR2 from the germline V gene are MNHEY and SMNVEV (reference sequence). The V end lost 3 bases, the J end lost 7 bases, and 12 bases lay between the germline ends. The CDR3 extends over 13 amino acids. The CDR3 nucleotides read TGTGCCAGCAGTTTTTGGGGATCGCCTGGCTACACCTTC. This codes for CASSFWGSPGYTF.

V is TRBV28 and J is TRBJ2-1; 7 bases are a match to TRBD2. In germline, CDR1 is MDHEN, CDR2 SYDVKM. The CDR3 is made up of 15 amino acids. The junction had 5 bases not matched to a gene; V was cut back by 6 bases and J by 0 bases. CDR3 sequence reads: CASSSQRGSYNEQFF. CDR3 DNA: TGTGCCAGCAGCTCCCAGCGGGGCTCCTACAATGAGCAGTTCTTC. The variable domain in full, completed from reference TRBV28 and TRBJ2-1, reads DVKVTQSSRYLVKRTGEKVFLECVQDMDHENMFWYRQDPGLGLRLIYFSYDVKMKEKGDIPEGYSVSREKKERFSLILESASTNQTSMYLCASSSQRGSYNEQFFGPGTRLTVL.

The chain carries TRBV5-8 and TRBJ1-1; D might be TRBD1 (6 bases). Trimming pared 3 bases from V and 7 bases from J, leaving 13 bases between. The CDR3 consists of 13 residues. Germline CDR1 SGHTS, CDR2 YDEGEE. Here the CDR3 reads CASSYGTPFEAFF. CDR3 sequence (DNA): TGTGCCAGCAGCTACGGGACACCGTTTGAAGCTTTCTTT.